A single sample is the source of the 27 T cell receptor beta chains below, sequenced in a study of cytomegalovirus exposure and HLA in healthy donors. Primers: 60 Vbeta forward and 13 Jbeta reverse. Clones were sequenced by immunoSEQ multiplex PCR, and TCRdb holds only the in-frame ones, with some missing. The data contain 150,000 to 200,000 clones, roughly 80% of them singletons. The sample taken for sequencing was PBMCs. All receptors come from a human donor in good health.

This chain connects TRBV6-5 to TRBJ2-2; 10 bases are a match to TRBD2. V shed 6 bases and J 7 bases; nucleotides not matched to a gene: 5. This CDR3 is built from 14 residues. The germline gives CDR1 MNHEY, CDR2 SVGAGI. CDR3 sequence (DNA): TGTGCCAGCAGCGGGACTAGCGAAAGCGGGGAGCTGTTTTTT. It translates to CASSGTSESGELFF.

This clone was seen more than once but under ten times. V is TRBV7-9 and J is TRBJ1-1; D is unclear. Trimming pared 3 bases from V and 1 base from J, leaving 9 bases between. The CDR3 runs to 14 residues. Germline V lookup: CDR1 SEHNR, CDR2 FQNEAQ (reference sequence). Here the CDR3 DNA reads TGTGCCAGCAGCTTCTCCACAGAGAACACTGAAGCTTTCTTT. Its translation: CASSFSTENTEAFF.

The chain uses TRBV4-3 and TRBJ2-3; 8 bases align to TRBD1. Trimming took 1 base from V and 4 from J; bases not matched to a gene: 10. CDR1 and CDR2 from the germline V gene are LGHNA and YSLEER. CDR3 size: 17 residues. The CDR3 spells CASSQVNSGQGPDTQYF. The CDR3, as DNA: TGCGCCAGCAGCCAAGTCAATTCCGGACAGGGCCCAGATACGCAGTATTTT.

This chain uses TRBV5-4 with TRBJ2-1; a possible D gene is TRBD1 (6 bases). The CDR3 contains 13 residues. Germline assignment: CDR1 SGHNT and CDR2 YYREEE (reference sequence). V shed 7 bases and J shed 9 bases, with 17 bases lying between them. CDR3 in DNA: TGTGCCAGCTACAGGGAAACGGGAATTGAGCAGTTCTTC. Translation: CASYRETGIEQFF.

The rearrangement uses TRBV19 and TRBJ1-1; D is unresolved. CDR3 length: 13 amino acids. CDR1 and CDR2 from the germline V gene are LNHDA and SQIVND (reference sequence). Trimming shortened V by 7 bases and J by 4 bases, and 13 bases separated the two germline ends. The CDR3 spells CASTPYGGTEAFF. The CDR3 coding sequence is TGTGCCAGTACCCCATATGGAGGCACTGAAGCTTTCTTT.

The gene calls are TRBV5-1 and TRBJ2-7; 8 bases map to TRBD1. Trimming took 2 bases from V and 0 from J; bases not matched to a gene: 7. The CDR3 loop spans 16 amino acids. CDR1 and CDR2 from the germline V gene are SGHRS and YFSETQ. CDR3 coding DNA: TGCGCCAGCAGCTTCGCAGGGGGCTCGAGCTCCTACGAGCAGTACTTC. Its translation is CASSFAGGSSSYEQYF.

This clone occurred a few times. This rearrangement joins TRBV15 to TRBJ2-3; D gene ambiguous. CDR1 and CDR2 (germline): LNHNV, YYDKDF (reference sequence). CDR3 length: 13 amino acids. V was trimmed by 3 bases and J by 5 bases, leaving 9 bases between them. The CDR3: CATSRATKDTQYF. The CDR3 bases are TGTGCCACCAGCAGGGCGACAAAAGATACGCAGTATTTT.

The chain joins TRBV4-1 to TRBJ2-6; D gene unclear. Germline V gene sequence: CDR1 MGHRA, CDR2 YSYEKL. The CDR3 extends over 19 amino acids. Deletions cut 3 bases from V and 1 base from J, with 19 bases between. CDR3 DNA sequence: TGCGCCAGCAGCCAGCTACCGAGCTCTGCCTGGTCTGGGGCCAACGTCCTGACTTTC. It yields the protein CASSQLPSSAWSGANVLTF.

This clone was counted a few times. The V gene is TRBV5-1, the J gene TRBJ2-1; TRBD2 matches at 9 bases. The V and J ends lost 0 bases and 8 bases, in that order; junction bases with no gene match: 6. The CDR3 sequence is 15 residues long. Germline CDR1 is SGHRS and CDR2 is YFSETQ. This CDR3 is CASSLDPSGVDEQFF. CDR3 nucleotides: TGCGCCAGCAGCTTGGATCCTAGCGGGGTAGATGAGCAGTTCTTC.

The chain combines TRBV14 with TRBJ1-6; D is unresolved. V was trimmed by 2 bases and J by 10 bases, leaving 12 bases between them. The CDR3 loop spans 14 amino acids. Germline assignment: CDR1 SGHDN and CDR2 FVKESK. CDR3 bases: TGTGCCAGCAGCCAAACATCCGACACATCACCCCTCCACTTT. It specifies CASSQTSDTSPLHF.

This clone was observed a handful of times. The J gene is TRBJ2-1, the V gene TRBV25-1, with a possible D match to TRBD2 (6 bases). V lost 2 bases, J lost 4 bases, and 15 bases lay in between. The CDR3 runs to 16 residues. CDR1 MGHDK and CDR2 SYGVNS come from the germline V gene. As DNA, the CDR3 is TGTGCCAGCAGTGAAAGAATGCGGGGCAAATACAATGAGCAGTTCTTC. This encodes CASSERMRGKYNEQFF.

The chain has TRBV5-4 and TRBJ1-1; possibly TRBD1 for D (6 bases). V was shortened by 5 bases and J by 1 base, with 9 bases between the two germline ends. CDR1 SGHNT and CDR2 YYREEE come from the germline V gene (reference sequence). The CDR3 length is 13 residues. CDR3: CASSIQGNTEAFF. Here the CDR3 DNA reads TGTGCCAGCAGTATACAGGGGAACACTGAAGCTTTCTTT.

A word on this clone: The sample carries other DNA sequences with the same CDR3. The chain couples TRBV19 to TRBJ1-5, with D maybe TRBD1 (5 bases). Germline-derived CDR1 and CDR2 are LNHDA and SQIVND (reference sequence). The length of the CDR3 is 16 residues. V gave up 6 bases and J gave up 7 bases, with 22 bases separating them. The CDR3, as DNA: TGTGCCAGTAGCCCTGAAACAGCCTGGGGGGGGCAGCCCCAGCATTTT. It encodes CASSPETAWGGQPQHF.

The chain uses TRBV5-1 and TRBJ2-5, with 7 bases that match TRBD2. The V gene end was trimmed by 2 bases and the J gene end by 5 bases; junction bases not matched to a gene: 9. Per germline, CDR1 SGHRS and CDR2 YFSETQ. The CDR3 contains 15 residues. The CDR3 is CASSFLGLVSETQYF. The CDR3 DNA reads TGCGCCAGCAGCTTTCTAGGACTAGTATCGGAGACCCAGTACTTC.

The chain joins TRBV29-1 to TRBJ2-5; D possibly corresponds to TRBD1 (5 bases). The V gene lost 5 bases and the J gene lost 5 bases, with 18 bases spanning the gap. Germline V CDR1 and CDR2: SQVTM, ANQGSEA. The CDR3 runs 14 residues. In DNA form, the CDR3 reads TGCAGCGTTAGGGGAAACAGGAATCCGGAGACCCAGTACTTC. This sequence encodes CSVRGNRNPETQYF.

The rearrangement joins TRBV5-6 to TRBJ2-1; D not resolved. With 0 bases removed from V and 5 bases from J, the gap between germline ends came to 18 bases. The germline CDR1 and CDR2 sequences are SGHDT and YYEEEE. This CDR3 comprises 17 residues. In DNA, the CDR3 is TGTGCCAGCAGCTTGGCCTTAACGCCACTACTTGACAATGAGCAGTTCTTC. This gives the protein CASSLALTPLLDNEQFF.

This clone was recorded once. The rearrangement joins TRBV4-3 to TRBJ2-3; 7 positions match TRBD1. The germline V gene encodes CDR1 LGHNA and CDR2 YSLEER. This CDR3 contains 16 residues. The trim removed 4 bases at V and 2 bases at J, leaving 9 bases unmatched. The CDR3 spells CASSPTGTVITDTQYF. Written as DNA, the CDR3 is TGCGCCAGCAGCCCGACCGGGACAGTGATCACAGATACGCAGTATTTT.

This clone appeared a single time. J is TRBJ2-1 and V is TRBV4-1; D possibly corresponds to TRBD1 (6 bases). CDR3 length equals 13 residues. Trimming removed 3 bases from V and 10 bases from J, with 13 bases in between. Germline values: CDR1 MGHRA, CDR2 YSYEKL. Here the CDR3 DNA reads TGCGCCAGCAGCCACGGATTTACAGGGGAGCAGTTCTTC. The encoded protein is CASSHGFTGEQFF.

V gene TRBV5-1 combines with J gene TRBJ2-7; D might be TRBD1 (5 bases). The CDR3 runs to 14 residues. Germline-derived CDR1 and CDR2 are SGHRS and YFSETQ. Deletions cut 0 bases from V and 2 bases from J, with 9 bases between. CDR3 nucleotide sequence: TGCGCCAGCAGCTTGGAGGGCAGGGCCTACGAGCAGTACTTC. As protein: CASSLEGRAYEQYF.

V gene TRBV30 combines with J gene TRBJ2-1; the D gene is possibly TRBD1 (5 bases). Germline assignment: CDR1 GTSNPN and CDR2 SVGIG (reference sequence). The CDR3 is made up of 14 amino acids. V lost 0 bases and J lost 9, with 15 bases in between. CDR3 amino acids: CAWSVRGCRGEQFF. The DNA for the CDR3 is TGTGCCTGGAGTGTAAGGGGATGTAGGGGTGAGCAGTTCTTC.

The genes are TRBV7-2 and TRBJ1-1; perhaps TRBD1 as D (6 bases). There are 15 residues in the CDR3. Per germline, CDR1 SGHTA and CDR2 FQGNSA. The V end was cut by 4 bases, the J end by 5 bases, with 17 bases between. CDR3 bases: TGTGCCAGCAGCTCCGAGAAAGGGGGTTGGACTGAAGCTTTCTTT. This gives the protein CASSSEKGGWTEAFF.

This clone was counted only a few times. This rearrangement joins TRBV10-3 to TRBJ1-4; unclear D gene. This CDR3 contains 12 residues. Between the trimmed V and J ends, which lost 2 bases and 6 bases, there was a span of 4 bases. Looked up from germline, CDR1 is ENHRY and CDR2 is SYGVKD. The CDR3 DNA sequence: TGTGCCATCAGTGAGGGAGATGAAAAACTGTTTTTT. It specifies CAISEGDEKLFF.

The chain employs TRBV7-9 and TRBJ1-2; D ambiguous. The CDR3 is 12 residues long. Trimming cost V 1 base and J 4 bases, with 4 bases left between them. CDR1 and CDR2 from the germline V gene are SEHNR and FQNEAQ (reference sequence). For the CDR3, the DNA is TGTGCCAGCAGCTTAGACAGCTATGGCTACACCTTC. This codes for CASSLDSYGYTF.

This clone was picked up a small number of times. This chain links TRBV6-5 with TRBJ1-3; D may be TRBD1 (6 bases). The CDR3 contains 15 residues. Trimming removed 2 bases from V and 1 base from J, with 9 bases in between. Germline assignment: CDR1 MNHEY and CDR2 SVGAGI. This chain's CDR3 is CASSYRGASGNTIYF. CDR3 nucleotide sequence: TGTGCCAGCAGTTACCGGGGGGCATCTGGAAACACCATATATTTT.

The table lists this clone with a count of one. The rearrangement joins TRBV27 to TRBJ1-6; D gene unclear. V was cut by 10 bases and J by 5 bases, with 12 bases left in between. The length of the CDR3 is 13 residues. The germline V gene encodes CDR1 MNHEY and CDR2 SMNVEV (reference sequence). CDR3 in amino acids: CAIRGYDNSPLHF. The CDR3 nucleotides are TGTGCCATCCGCGGGTATGATAATTCACCCCTCCACTTT.

This rearrangement joins TRBV19 to TRBJ2-6; D gene ambiguous. The CDR3 runs 15 residues. Per the germline V gene, CDR1 is LNHDA and CDR2 is SQIVND (reference sequence). The germline V and J ends were trimmed by 1 base and 0 bases, with 4 bases remaining between them. The CDR3 sequence is CASSIVNSGANVLTF. In DNA, the CDR3 is TGTGCCAGTAGTATAGTTAACTCTGGGGCCAACGTCCTGACTTTC. Full variable domain (outside the CDR3, taken from reference TRBV19 and TRBJ2-6): DGGITQSPKYLFRKEGQNVTLSCEQNLNHDAMYWYRQDPGQGLRLIYYSQIVNDFQKGDIAEGYSVSREKKESFPLTVTSAQKNPTAFYLCASSIVNSGANVLTFGAGSRLTVL.

The J gene is TRBJ1-5, the V gene TRBV4-3; TRBD1 is a possible D gene (5 bases). The CDR3 extends over 18 amino acids. Trimming removed 0 bases from V and 0 bases from J, with 15 bases in between. The germline V gene encodes CDR1 LGHNA and CDR2 YSLEER. CDR3 in amino acids: CASSQDRTGTYSNQPQHF. The DNA of the CDR3 is TGCGCCAGCAGCCAAGATAGAACAGGTACCTATAGCAATCAGCCCCAGCATTTT.